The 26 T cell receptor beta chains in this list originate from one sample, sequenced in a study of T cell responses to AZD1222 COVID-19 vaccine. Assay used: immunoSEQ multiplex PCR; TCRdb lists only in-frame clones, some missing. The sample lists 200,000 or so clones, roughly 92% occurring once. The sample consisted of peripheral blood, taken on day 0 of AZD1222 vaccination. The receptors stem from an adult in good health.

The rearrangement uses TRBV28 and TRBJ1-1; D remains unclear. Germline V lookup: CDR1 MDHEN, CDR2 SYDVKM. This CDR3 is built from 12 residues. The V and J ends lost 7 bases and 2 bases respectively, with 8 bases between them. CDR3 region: CASTAINTEAFF. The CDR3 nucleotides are TGTGCCAGCACGGCTATTAACACTGAAGCTTTCTTT.

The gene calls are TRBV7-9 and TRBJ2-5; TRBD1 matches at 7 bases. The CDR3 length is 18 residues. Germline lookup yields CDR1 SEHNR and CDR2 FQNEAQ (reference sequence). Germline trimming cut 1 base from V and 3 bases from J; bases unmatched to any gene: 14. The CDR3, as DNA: TGTGCCAGCAGCTTAGTCGCACCATGGGGACAGCCGGAAGAGACCCAGTACTTC. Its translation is CASSLVAPWGQPEETQYF. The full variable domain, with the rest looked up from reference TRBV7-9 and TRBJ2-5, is DTGVSQNPRHKITKRGQNVTFRCDPISEHNRLYWYRQTLGQGPEFLTYFQNEAQLEKSRLLSDRFSAERPKGSFSTLEIQRTEQGDSAMYLCASSLVAPWGQPEETQYFGPGTRLLVL.

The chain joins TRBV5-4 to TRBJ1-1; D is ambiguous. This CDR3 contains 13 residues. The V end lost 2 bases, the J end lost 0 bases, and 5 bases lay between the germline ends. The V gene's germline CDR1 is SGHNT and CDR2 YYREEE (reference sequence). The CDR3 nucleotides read TGTGCCAGCAGCTTAAAGATGAACACTGAAGCTTTCTTT. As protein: CASSLKMNTEAFF.

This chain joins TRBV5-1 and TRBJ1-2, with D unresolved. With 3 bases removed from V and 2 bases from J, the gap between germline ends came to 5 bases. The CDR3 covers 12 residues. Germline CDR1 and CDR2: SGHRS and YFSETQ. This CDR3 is CASSSGNYGYTF. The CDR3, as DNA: TGCGCCAGCAGCTCGGGAAACTATGGCTACACCTTC. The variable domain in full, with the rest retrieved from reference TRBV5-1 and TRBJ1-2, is KAGVTQTPRYLIKTRGQQVTLSCSPISGHRSVSWYQQTPGQGLQFLFEYFSETQRNKGNFPGRFSGRQFSNSRSEMNVSTLELGDSALYLCASSSGNYGYTFGSGTRLTVV.

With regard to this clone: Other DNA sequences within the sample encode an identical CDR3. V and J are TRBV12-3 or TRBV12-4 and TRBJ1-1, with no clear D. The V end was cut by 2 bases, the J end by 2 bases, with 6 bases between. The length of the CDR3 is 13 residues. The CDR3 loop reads CASSLRVNTEAFF. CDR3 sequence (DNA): TGTGCCAGCAGTTTAAGGGTTAACACTGAAGCTTTCTTT.

Here the CDR3 reads CASSSVGQGHYEQYF. CDR3 nucleotides: TGTGCCAGTAGTTCGGTGGGACAGGGACACTACGAGCAGTACTTC. The genes are TRBV19 and TRBJ2-7, with TRBD1 matching over 9 bases. V dropped 5 bases and J dropped 3; count of bases not matched to a gene: 8. Germline CDR1 and CDR2: LNHDA and SQIVND (reference sequence). The CDR3 loop spans 15 amino acids.

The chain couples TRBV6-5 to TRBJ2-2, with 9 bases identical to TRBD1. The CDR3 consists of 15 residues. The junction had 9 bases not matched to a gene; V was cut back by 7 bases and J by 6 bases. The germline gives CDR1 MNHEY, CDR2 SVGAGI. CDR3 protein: CASTGQGRISGELFF. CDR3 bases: TGTGCCAGCACTGGACAGGGGCGAATATCCGGGGAGCTGTTTTTT.

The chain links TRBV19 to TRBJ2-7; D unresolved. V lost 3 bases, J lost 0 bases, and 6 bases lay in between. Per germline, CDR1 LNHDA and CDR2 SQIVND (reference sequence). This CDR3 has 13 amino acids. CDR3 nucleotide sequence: TGTGCCAGTAGTATGGCAGTCTCCTACGAGCAGTACTTC. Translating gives CASSMAVSYEQYF.

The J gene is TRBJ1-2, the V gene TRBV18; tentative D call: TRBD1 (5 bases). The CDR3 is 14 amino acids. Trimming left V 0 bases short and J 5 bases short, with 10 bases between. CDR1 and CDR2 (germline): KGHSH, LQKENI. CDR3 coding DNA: TGTGCCAGCTCACCACCGGCAGGGAAGTATGGCTACACCTTC. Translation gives CASSPPAGKYGYTF.

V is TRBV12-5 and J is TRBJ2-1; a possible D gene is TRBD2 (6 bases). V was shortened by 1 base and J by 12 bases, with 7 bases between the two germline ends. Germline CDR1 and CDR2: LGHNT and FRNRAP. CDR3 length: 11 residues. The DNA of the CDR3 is TGTGCTAGTGGTTTGGCGGGAGCGCAGTTCTTC. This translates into CASGLAGAQFF.

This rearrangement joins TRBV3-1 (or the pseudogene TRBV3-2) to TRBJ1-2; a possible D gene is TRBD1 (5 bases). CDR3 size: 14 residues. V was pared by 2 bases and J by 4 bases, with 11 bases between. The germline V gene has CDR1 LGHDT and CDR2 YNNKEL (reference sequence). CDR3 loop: CASSQMGLGYGYTF. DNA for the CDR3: TGTGCCAGCAGCCAAATGGGGCTGGGCTATGGCTACACCTTC.

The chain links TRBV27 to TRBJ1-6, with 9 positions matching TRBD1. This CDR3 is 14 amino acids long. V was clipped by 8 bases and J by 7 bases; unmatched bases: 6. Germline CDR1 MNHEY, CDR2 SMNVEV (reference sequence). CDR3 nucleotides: TGTGCCAGCTCCACAGGGGGCCAGAATTCACCCCTCCACTTT. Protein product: CASSTGGQNSPLHF.

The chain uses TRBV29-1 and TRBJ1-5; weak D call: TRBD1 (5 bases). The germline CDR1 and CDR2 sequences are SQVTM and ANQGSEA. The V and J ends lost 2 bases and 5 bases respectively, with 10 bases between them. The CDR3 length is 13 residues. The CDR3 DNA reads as TGCAGCGTTGAAAACAGGCTTGATCAGCCCCAGCATTTT. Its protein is CSVENRLDQPQHF.

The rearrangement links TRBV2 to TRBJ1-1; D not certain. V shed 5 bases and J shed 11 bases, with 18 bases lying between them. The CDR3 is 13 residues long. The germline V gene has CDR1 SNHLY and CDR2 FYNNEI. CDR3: CASSREVGSTAFF. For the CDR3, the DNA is TGTGCCAGCAGTCGGGAAGTGGGCTCGACCGCTTTCTTT.

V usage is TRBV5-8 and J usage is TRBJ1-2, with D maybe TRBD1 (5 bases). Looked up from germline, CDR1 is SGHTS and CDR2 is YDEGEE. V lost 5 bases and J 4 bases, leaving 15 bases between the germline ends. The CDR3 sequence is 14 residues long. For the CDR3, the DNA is TGTGCCAGCAGTCCTGGGACGGCTGTCTATGGCTACACCTTC. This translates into CASSPGTAVYGYTF.

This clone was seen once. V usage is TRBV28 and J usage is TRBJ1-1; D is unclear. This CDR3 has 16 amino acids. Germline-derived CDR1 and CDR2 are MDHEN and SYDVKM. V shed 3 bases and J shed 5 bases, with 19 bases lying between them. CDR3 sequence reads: CASSLPDSIGKTEAFF. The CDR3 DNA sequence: TGTGCCAGCAGTTTGCCGGACTCCATAGGTAAGACTGAAGCTTTCTTT.

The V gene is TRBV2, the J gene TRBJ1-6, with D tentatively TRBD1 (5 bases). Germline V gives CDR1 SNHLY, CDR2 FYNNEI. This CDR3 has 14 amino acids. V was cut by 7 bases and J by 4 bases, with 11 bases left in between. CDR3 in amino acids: CASIVQDYNSPLHF. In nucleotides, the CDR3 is TGTGCCAGCATTGTACAGGATTATAATTCACCCCTCCACTTT.

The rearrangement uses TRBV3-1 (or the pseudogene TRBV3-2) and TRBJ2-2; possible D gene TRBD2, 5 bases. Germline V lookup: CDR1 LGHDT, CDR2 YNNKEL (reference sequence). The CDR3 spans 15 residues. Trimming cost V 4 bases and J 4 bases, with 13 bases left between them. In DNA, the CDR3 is TGTGCCAGCAGCCGGGAGACTACCCGCACCGGGGAGCTGTTTTTT. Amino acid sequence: CASSRETTRTGELFF.

The CDR3 sequence is CASSDGGAGELFF. The CDR3 coding sequence is TGTGCCAGCAGTGATGGGGGGGCCGGGGAGCTGTTTTTT. This chain joins TRBV2 and TRBJ2-2; 7 bases line up with TRBD2. J gave up 6 bases and V 3 bases, and 1 base lay outside the gene matches. This CDR3 is built from 13 residues. The V gene's germline CDR1 is SNHLY and CDR2 FYNNEI.

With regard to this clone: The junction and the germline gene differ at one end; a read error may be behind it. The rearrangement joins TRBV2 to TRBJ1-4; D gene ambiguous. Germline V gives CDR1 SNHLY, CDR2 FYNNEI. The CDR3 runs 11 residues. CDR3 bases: TGTGCCAGCAGTGAAGGGACCCCCGGCTCTTTT. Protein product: CASSEGTPGSF.

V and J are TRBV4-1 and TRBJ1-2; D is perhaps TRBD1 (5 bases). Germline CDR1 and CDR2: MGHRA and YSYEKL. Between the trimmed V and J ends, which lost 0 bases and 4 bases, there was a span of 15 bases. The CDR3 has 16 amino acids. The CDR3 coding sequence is TGCGCCAGCAGCCAAGATGGCAGGGATCGGGGCTATGGCTACACCTTC. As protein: CASSQDGRDRGYGYTF.

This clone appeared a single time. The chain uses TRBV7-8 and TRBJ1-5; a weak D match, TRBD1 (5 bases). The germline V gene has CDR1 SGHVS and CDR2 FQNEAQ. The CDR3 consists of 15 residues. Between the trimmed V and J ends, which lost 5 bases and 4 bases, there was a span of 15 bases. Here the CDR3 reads CASSATPGGNQPQHF. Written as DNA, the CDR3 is TGTGCCAGCAGCGCGACTCCCGGGGGAAATCAGCCCCAGCATTTT.

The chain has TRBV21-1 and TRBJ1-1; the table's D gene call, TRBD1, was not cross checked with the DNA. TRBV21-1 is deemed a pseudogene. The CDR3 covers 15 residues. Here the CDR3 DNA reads TGTGCCAGCAGCAGAGGACAGTCGTGCGACACTGAAGCTTTCTTT. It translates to CASSRGQSCDTEAFF.

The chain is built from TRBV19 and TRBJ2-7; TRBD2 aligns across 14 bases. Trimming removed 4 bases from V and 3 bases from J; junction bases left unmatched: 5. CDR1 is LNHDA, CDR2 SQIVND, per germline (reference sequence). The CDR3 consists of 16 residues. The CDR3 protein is CASSTGLAGGFYEQYF. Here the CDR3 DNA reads TGTGCCAGTAGTACTGGACTAGCGGGAGGATTCTACGAGCAGTACTTC.

Here the CDR3 reads CASSLGVRHDLTDTQYF. As DNA, the CDR3 is TGTGCCAGCAGTTTAGGCGTTCGCCACGATCTCACAGATACGCAGTATTTT. The genes are TRBV28 and TRBJ2-3; D is ambiguous. Trimming took 2 bases from V and 2 from J, leaving 17 bases between them. The CDR3 spans 17 residues. Germline CDR1 and CDR2: MDHEN and SYDVKM.

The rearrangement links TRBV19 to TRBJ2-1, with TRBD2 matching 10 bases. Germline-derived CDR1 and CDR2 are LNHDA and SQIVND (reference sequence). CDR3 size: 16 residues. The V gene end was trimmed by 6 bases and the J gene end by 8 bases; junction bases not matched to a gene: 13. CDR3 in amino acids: CASSLGLAAGSYEQFF. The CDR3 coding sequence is TGTGCCAGTAGCCTCGGACTAGCGGCAGGGTCTTATGAGCAGTTCTTC.